This T cell receptor (beta chain) was observed in a study of blood T cell repertoires in COVID-19. Study-wide context: There were acute and convalescent COVID-19 samples, and they came from the United States, Italy and Spain. T cells, B-cell-depleted T cells, or PBMCs provided the cDNA or gDNA that served as material.

Measured with immunoSEQ multiplex PCR; TCRdb has only the in-frame clones, and not every one. The table has about 200,000 clones, around nine tenths seen once. Looked up from germline, CDR1 is SNHLY and CDR2 is FYNNEI. There are 14 residues in the CDR3. V lost 8 bases and J 5 bases, leaving 18 bases between the germline ends. Sequenced sample: peripheral blood. This receptor was obtained from a man aged 45-65 years with COVID-19, enrolled during active disease. The chain is built from TRBV2 and TRBJ2-5; possible D gene TRBD2, 6 bases. Here the CDR3 reads CASCWGLARETQYF. The CDR3 DNA reads TGTGCCAGCTGTTGGGGACTGGCTCGGGAGACCCAGTACTTC.